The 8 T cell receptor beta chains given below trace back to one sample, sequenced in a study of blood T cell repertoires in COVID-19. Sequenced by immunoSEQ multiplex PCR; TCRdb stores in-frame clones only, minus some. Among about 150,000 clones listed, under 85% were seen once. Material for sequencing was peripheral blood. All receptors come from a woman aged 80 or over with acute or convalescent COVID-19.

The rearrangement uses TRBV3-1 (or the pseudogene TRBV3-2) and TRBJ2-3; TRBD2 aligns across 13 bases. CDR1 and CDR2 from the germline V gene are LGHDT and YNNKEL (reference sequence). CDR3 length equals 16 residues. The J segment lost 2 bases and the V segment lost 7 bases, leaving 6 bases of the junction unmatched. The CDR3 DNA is TGTGCCAGCACCCCGGGACTAGCGGGATACACAGATACGCAGTATTTT. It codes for CASTPGLAGYTDTQYF.

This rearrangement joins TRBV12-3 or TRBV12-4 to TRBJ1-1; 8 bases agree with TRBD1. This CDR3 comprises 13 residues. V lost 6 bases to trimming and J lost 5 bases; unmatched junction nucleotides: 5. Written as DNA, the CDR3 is TGTGCCAGCAGGCCGACAGGGGAGACTGAAGCTTTCTTT. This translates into CASRPTGETEAFF.

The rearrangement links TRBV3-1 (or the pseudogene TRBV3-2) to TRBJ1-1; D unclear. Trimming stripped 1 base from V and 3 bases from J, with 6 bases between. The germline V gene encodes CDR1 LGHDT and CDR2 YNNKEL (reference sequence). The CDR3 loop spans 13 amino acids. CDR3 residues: CASSQGAYTEAFF. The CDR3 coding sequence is TGTGCCAGCAGCCAAGGGGCATACACTGAAGCTTTCTTT.

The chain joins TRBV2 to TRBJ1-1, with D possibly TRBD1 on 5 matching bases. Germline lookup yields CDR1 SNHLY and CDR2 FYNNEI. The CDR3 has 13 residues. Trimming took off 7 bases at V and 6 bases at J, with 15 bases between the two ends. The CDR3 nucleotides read TGTGCCAGCATGATGGGGCTCCCCTCTGAAGCTTTCTTT. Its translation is CASMMGLPSEAFF.

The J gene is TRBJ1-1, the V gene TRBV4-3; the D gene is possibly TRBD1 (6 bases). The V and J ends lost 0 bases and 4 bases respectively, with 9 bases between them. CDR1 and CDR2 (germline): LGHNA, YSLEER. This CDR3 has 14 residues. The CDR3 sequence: CASSQEQGITEAFF. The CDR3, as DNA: TGCGCCAGCAGCCAAGAACAGGGAATCACTGAAGCTTTCTTT.

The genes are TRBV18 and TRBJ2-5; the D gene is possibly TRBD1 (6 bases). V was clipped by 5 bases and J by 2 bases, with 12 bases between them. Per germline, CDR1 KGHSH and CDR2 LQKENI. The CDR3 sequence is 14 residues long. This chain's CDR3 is CASSYNTGQETQYF. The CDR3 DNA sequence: TGTGCCAGCTCATACAATACAGGGCAAGAGACCCAGTACTTC.

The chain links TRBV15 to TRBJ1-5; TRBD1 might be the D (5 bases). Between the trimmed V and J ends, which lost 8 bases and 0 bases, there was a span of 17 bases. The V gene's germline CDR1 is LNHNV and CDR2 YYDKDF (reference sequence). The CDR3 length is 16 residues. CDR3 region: CATGRRGGNSNQPQHF. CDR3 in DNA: TGTGCCACCGGGAGAAGGGGCGGGAATAGCAATCAGCCCCAGCATTTT.

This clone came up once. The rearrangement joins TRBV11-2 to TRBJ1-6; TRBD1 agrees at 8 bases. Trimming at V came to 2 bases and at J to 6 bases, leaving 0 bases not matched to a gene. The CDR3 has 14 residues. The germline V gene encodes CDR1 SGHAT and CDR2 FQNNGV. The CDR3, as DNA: TGTGCCAGCAGCTTACAGGGGGCTAATTCACCCCTCCACTTT. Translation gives CASSLQGANSPLHF.